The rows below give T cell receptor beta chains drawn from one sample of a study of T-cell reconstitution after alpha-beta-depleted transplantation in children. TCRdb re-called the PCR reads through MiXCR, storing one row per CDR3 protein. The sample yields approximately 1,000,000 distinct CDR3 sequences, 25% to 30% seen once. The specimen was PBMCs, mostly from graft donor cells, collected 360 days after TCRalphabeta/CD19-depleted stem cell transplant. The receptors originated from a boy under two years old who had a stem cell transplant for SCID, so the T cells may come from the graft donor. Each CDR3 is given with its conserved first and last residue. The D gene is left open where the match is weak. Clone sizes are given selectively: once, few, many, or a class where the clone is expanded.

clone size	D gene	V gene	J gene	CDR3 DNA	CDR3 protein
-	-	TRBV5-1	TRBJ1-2	TGCGCCACCCTCAGGGAGAGGGCGAACTATGGCTACACCTTC	CATLRERANYGYTF
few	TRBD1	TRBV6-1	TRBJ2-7	TGTGCCAGCAGTAAAGGACAGGGAGTCTACGAGCAGTACTTC	CASSKGQGVYEQYF
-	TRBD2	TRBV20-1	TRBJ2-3	TGCACCGGGCGCGGGGGGGCAAAAGATACGCAGTATTTT	CTGRGGAKDTQYF
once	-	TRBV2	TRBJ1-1	TGTGCCAGCAGACCCGAGCTGGCGGACACTGAAGCTTTCTTT	CASRPELADTEAFF
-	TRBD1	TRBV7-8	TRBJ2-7	TGTGCCAGCAGACCCCGGACAGGGATGGGATACGAGCAGTACTTC	CASRPRTGMGYEQYF
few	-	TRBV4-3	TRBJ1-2	TGCGCCAGCAGTCGCTCTATAGCGTACTATGGCTACACCTTC	CASSRSIAYYGYTF
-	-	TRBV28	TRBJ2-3	TGTGCCAGCAGTGAGCCGAAAGGAGCCGGCACAGATACGCAGTATTTT	CASSEPKGAGTDTQYF
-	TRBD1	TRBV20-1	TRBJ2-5	TGCAGTGCTAGAGATCAGGGGGCAGGGGAGACCCAGTACTTC	CSARDQGAGETQYF
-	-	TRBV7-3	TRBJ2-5	TGTGCCAGCAGCCAGGGGACTTACCAAGAGACCCAGTACTTC	CASSQGTYQETQYF
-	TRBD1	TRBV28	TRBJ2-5	TGTGCCAGCAGTTTGGGCAGGGGGCGTCAAGAGACCCAGTACTTC	CASSLGRGRQETQYF
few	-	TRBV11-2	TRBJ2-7	TGTGCCAGCAGCTTAGCCTTATCCGACGCCTACGAGCAGTACTTC	CASSLALSDAYEQYF
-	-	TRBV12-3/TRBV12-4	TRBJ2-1	TGTGCCAGCAGGCCCTGGGACAATGAGCAGTTCTTC	CASRPWDNEQFF
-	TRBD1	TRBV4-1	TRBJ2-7	TGCGCCAGCAGCCAACCGGGGCAGGGACAGGGATCCTACGAGCAGTACTTC	CASSQPGQGQGSYEQYF
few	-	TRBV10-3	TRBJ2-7	TGTGCCATCAGTGAGGACCCGAGGGACGAGCAGTACTTC	CAISEDPRDEQYF
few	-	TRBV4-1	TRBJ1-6	TGCGCCAGCAGCCAAGATACAGGAACCTATAATTCACCCCTCCACTTT	CASSQDTGTYNSPLHF
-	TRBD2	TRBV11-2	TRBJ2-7	TGTGCCAGCAGCTCCCCGGGACTAGCGGGGGGCGACGAGCAGTACTTC	CASSSPGLAGGDEQYF
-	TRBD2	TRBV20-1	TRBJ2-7	TGCAGTGCTAGGGAGCGGGGAGACCTCTACGAGCAGTACTTC	CSARERGDLYEQYF
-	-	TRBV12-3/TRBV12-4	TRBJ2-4	TGTGCCAGCAGTCCCCGGATGAGCGGCCTAGCCAAAAACATTCAGTACTTC	CASSPRMSGLAKNIQYF
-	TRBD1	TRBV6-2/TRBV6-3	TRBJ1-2	TGTGCCAGCAGTCCGGACAGGGACGGAGGAGGCTACACCTTC	CASSPDRDGGGYTF
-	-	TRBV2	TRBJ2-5	TGTGCCACCGCGACCCTACGGAGAAGGGAGACCCAGTACTTC	CATATLRRRETQYF
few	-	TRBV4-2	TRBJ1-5	TGTGCCAGCAGCCAAGATAAGGGCCAGCCCCAGCATTTT	CASSQDKGQPQHF
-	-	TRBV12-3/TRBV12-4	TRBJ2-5	TGTGCCAGCAGCACCCTCCGGAAGGGGACTCAAGAGACCCAGTACTTC	CASSTLRKGTQETQYF
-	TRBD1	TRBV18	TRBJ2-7	TGTGCCAGCTCACCACCAACGACTGGACAGGGCTACGAGCAGTACTTC	CASSPPTTGQGYEQYF
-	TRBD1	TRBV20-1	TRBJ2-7	TGCAGTGCCATTCGGACAGGGGCTCTGCACGAGCAGTACTTC	CSAIRTGALHEQYF
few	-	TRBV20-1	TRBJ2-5	TGCAGTGCTAGAGAGGGTGTAGGAGAGACCCAGTACTTC	CSAREGVGETQYF
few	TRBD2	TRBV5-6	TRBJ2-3	TGTGCCAGCAGCTTTGGGCGGGGGGGCTTCGAAGATACGCAGTATTTT	CASSFGRGGFEDTQYF
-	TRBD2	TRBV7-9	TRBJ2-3	TGTGCCAGCAGCGGTTTAGCGGGGGCCTTCACAGATACGCAGTATTTT	CASSGLAGAFTDTQYF
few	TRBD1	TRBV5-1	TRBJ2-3	TGCGCCAGCAGCTTGTACAGCGACATGGGGACAGTCACGCAGTATTTT	CASSLYSDMGTVTQYF
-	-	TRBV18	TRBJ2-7	TGTGCCAGCTCACCGACAGTCCCCTACGAGCAGTACTTC	CASSPTVPYEQYF
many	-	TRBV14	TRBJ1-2	TGTGCCAGCAGCCAAGACAGGGACGGGGGCTACACCTTC	CASSQDRDGGYTF
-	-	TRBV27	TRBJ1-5	TGTGCCAGCAGCCCGCGAACGGGGGACGGAAATCAGCCCCAGCATTTT	CASSPRTGDGNQPQHF
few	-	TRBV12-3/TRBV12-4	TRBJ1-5	TGTGCCAGCAGACTTCGGGACGGCAATCAGCCCCAGCATTTT	CASRLRDGNQPQHF
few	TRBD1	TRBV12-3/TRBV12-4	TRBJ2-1	TGTGCCAGCAGCCCTCGGACGCTAGGACCTACAGGGGATGAGCAGTTCTTC	CASSPRTLGPTGDEQFF
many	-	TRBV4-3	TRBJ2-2	TGCGCCAGCAGCCCTCGTACAGGGCCCACCGGGGAGCTGTTTTTT	CASSPRTGPTGELFF
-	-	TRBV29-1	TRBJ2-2	TGCAGCGTTACCGCCCACTCCACCGGGGAGCTGTTTTTT	CSVTAHSTGELFF
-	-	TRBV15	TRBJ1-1	TGTGCCACCAGCAGAGATCCGCGGAACACTGAAGCTTTCTTT	CATSRDPRNTEAFF
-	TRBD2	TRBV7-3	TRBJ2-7	TGTGCCAGCAGCCAGACTAGCGGGGGGGTCTACGAGCAGTACTTC	CASSQTSGGVYEQYF
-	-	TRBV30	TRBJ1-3	TGTGCCTGGAGTGTACTCCGCTCTGGAAACACCATATATTTT	CAWSVLRSGNTIYF
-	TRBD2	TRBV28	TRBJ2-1	TGTGCCAGCATGACTAGCTCATTGCGCGCTTACAATGAGCAGTTCTTC	CASMTSSLRAYNEQFF
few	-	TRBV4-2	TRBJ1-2	TGTGCCAGCAGCCAAAGGACAGAAGCCCCCTATGGCTACACCTTC	CASSQRTEAPYGYTF
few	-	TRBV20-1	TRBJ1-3	TGCAGTGCTAGACCCCTGACAGGTTCAGGAAACACCATATATTTT	CSARPLTGSGNTIYF
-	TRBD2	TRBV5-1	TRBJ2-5	TGCGCCAGCAGCTTTGCCCTAGCGGGGGGGCGAGAGACCCAGTACTTC	CASSFALAGGRETQYF
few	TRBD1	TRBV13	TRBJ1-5	TGTGCCAGCAGGCCGGGACAGGTGTATCAGCCCCAGCATTTT	CASRPGQVYQPQHF
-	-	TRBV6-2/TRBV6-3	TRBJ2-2	TGTGCCAGCAGTTACACGGCGTCCGGGGAGCTGTTTTTT	CASSYTASGELFF
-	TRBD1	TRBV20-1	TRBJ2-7	TGCAGTGCGAAGAAGGGGGCGGGCGAGCAGTACTTC	CSAKKGAGEQYF
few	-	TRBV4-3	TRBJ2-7	TGCGCCAGCAGCCAAGCTCGGGCTGATCACGAGCAGTACTTC	CASSQARADHEQYF
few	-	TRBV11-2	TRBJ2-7	TGTGCCAGCAGACTTCCAGGCTACGAGCAGTACTTC	CASRLPGYEQYF
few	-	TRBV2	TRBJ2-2	TGTGCCAGCATCGGACACGCGAACACCGGGGAGCTGTTTTTT	CASIGHANTGELFF
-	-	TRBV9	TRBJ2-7	TGTGCCAGCAGCGCTCCGGGTGTGTGGGGTCACTACGAGCAGTACTTC	CASSAPGVWGHYEQYF